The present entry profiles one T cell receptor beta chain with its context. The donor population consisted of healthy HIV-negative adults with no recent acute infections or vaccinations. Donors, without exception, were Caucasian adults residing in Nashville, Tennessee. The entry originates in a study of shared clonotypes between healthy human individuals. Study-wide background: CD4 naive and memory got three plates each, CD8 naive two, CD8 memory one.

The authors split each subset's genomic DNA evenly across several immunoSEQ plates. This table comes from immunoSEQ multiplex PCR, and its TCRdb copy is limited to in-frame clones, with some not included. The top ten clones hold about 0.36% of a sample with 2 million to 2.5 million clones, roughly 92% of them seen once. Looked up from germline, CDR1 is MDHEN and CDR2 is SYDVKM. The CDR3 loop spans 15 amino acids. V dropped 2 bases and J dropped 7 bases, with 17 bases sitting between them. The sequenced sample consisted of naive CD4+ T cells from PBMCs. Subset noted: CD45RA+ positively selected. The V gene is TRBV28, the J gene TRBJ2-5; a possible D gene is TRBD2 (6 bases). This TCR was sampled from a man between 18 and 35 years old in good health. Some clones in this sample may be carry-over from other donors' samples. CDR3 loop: CASSLGGIRSGTQYF. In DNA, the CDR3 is TGTGCCAGCAGTTTAGGGGGGATCCGTTCAGGGACCCAGTACTTC.